The T cell receptor beta chain described here comes from a study of blood T cell repertoires in COVID-19. Study details: Specimens from acute and convalescent COVID-19 originated in the United States, Italy and Spain. The cDNA or gDNA used as material had been derived from T cells, B-cell-depleted T cells, or PBMCs.

Libraries were prepared by immunoSEQ multiplex PCR; TCRdb keeps only in-frame clonotypes and omits some of them. The sample comprises about 200,000 clones, roughly 85% of which are singletons, and roughly 21% rests with the top ten. V gave up 2 bases and J gave up 10 bases; unmatched junction bases: 11. The CDR3 extends over 16 amino acids. Germline V gene lookup returns CDR1 ENHRY and CDR2 SYGVKD. The sequencing sample was made of peripheral blood. The chain combines TRBV10-3 with TRBJ1-6; the match to TRBD1 covers 7 bases. The source of this sequence is a man aged 55 to 70 with active or convalescent COVID-19. The CDR3, as DNA: TGTGCCATCAGTGAGCAAGGACAGGCGAGCCCCTCACCCCTCCACTTT. Encoded protein: CAISEQGQASPSPLHF.